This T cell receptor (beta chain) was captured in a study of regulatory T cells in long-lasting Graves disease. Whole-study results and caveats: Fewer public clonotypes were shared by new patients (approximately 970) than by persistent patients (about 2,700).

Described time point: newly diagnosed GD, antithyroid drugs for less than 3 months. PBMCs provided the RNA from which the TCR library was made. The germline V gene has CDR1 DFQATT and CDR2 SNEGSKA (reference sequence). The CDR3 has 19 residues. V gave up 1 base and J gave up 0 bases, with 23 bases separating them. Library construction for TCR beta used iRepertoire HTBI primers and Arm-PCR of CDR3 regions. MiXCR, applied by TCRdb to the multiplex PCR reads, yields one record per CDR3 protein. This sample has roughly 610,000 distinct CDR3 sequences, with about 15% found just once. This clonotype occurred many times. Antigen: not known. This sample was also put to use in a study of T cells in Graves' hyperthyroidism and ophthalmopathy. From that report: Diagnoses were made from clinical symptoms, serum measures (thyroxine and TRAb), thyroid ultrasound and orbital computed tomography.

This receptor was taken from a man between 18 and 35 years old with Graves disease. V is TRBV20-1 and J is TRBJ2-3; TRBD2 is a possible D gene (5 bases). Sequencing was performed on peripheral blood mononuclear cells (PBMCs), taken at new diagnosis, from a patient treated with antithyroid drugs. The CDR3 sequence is CSARAIGLTRMGSTDTQYF. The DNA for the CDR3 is TGCAGTGCTAGAGCGATCGGACTGACACGGATGGGTAGCACAGATACGCAGTATTTT.